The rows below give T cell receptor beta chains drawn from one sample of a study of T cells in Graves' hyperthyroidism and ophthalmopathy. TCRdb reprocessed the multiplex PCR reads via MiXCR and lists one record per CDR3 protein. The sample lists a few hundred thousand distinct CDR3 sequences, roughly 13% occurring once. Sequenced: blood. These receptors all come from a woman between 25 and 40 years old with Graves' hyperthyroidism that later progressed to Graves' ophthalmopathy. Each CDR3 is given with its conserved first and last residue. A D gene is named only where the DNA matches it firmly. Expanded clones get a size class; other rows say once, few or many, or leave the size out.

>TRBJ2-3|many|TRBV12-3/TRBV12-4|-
TGTGCCAGCAGTCCCCGAGGGTTCCCTAGCACAGATACGCAGTATTTT
CASSPRGFPSTDTQYF
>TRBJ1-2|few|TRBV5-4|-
TGTGCCAGCAGCTTCTTTGAGGGAGGGGATGGCTATGGCTACACCTTC
CASSFFEGGDGYGYTF
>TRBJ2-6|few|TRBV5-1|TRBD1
TGCGCCAGCAGCTTTAGACAGGGGTTGACTGGGGCCAACGTCCTGACTTTC
CASSFRQGLTGANVLTF
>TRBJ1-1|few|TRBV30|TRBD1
TGTGCCTGGAGTCGGACAGGGGAGGCTGAAGCTTTCTTT
CAWSRTGEAEAFF
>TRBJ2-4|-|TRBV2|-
TGTGCCAGCAGTGGGAGTACCCAGATCCAAAACATTCAGTACTTC
CASSGSTQIQNIQYF
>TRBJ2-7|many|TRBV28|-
TGTGCCAGCAGTGGGGGGACAGAGAGCTCCTACGAGCAGTACTTC
CASSGGTESSYEQYF
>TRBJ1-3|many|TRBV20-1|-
TGCAGTGCTAGTCTTCCCCTCTCTGGAAACACCATATATTTT
CSASLPLSGNTIYF
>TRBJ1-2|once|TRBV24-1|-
TGTGCCACCAGTGAGGGGGTCTATGGCTACACCTTC
CATSEGVYGYTF
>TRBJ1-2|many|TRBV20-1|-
TGCAGTGCCCACATTTTTGGCTACACCTTC
CSAHIFGYTF
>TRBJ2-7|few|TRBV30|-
TGTGCCTGGAGTGTGGGTGGGGCAATCTACGAGCAGTACTTC
CAWSVGGAIYEQYF
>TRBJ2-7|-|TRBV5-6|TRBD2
TGTGCCAGCAGCGGCCTAGCGGGAGGGAGCGAGCAGTACTTC
CASSGLAGGSEQYF
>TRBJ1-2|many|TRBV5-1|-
TGCGCCAGCAGCTTGGATCAGGGCAACTATGGCTACACCTTC
CASSLDQGNYGYTF
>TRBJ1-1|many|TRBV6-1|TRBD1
TGTGCCAGTCAGACGGCAGGGGGCACGGGCACTGAAGCTTTCTTT
CASQTAGGTGTEAFF
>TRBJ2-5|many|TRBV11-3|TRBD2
TGTGCCAGCAGCTCCCCAGCGGGAGCGGGTGAGACCCAGTACTTC
CASSSPAGAGETQYF
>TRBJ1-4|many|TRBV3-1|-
TGTGCCAGCAGCCAAGCATTTCAGCGTGGACAGCTCGTGGAAAAACTGTTTTTT
CASSQAFQRGQLVEKLFF
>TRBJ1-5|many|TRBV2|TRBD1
TGTGCCAGCAGTCCCGGGACAGGGAATCAGCCCCAGCATTTT
CASSPGTGNQPQHF
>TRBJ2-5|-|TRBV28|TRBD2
TGTGCCAGCAGTTTATTGATTAGCGGGAATAGAGAGACCCAGTACTTC
CASSLLISGNRETQYF
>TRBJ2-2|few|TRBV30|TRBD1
TGTGCCTGGGCTTATACAGGGGTCACCGGGGAGCTGTCTTTT
CAWAYTGVTGELSF
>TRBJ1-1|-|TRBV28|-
TGTGCCAGCAGCGACGGACTCAACCGGGGTGAAGCTTTCTTT
CASSDGLNRGEAFF
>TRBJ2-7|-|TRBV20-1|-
TGCAGTGCCCTAAGCAACGGACCCTACGAGCAGTACTTC
CSALSNGPYEQYF
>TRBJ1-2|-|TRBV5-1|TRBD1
TGCGCCAGCACTGAAGGGACAGGGCACTATGGCTACACCTTC
CASTEGTGHYGYTF
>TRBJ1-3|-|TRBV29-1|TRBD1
TGCAGCGTTGGCCTACAGGGGGGAAACACCATATATTTT
CSVGLQGGNTIYF
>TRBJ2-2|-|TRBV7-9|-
TGTGCCAGCAGCTCTCCTATAGACTCGCCCTACACCGGGGAGCTGTTTTTT
CASSSPIDSPYTGELFF
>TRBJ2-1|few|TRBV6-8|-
TGTGCCAGCAGCCACGGCACAGGGAGCGGGGAGTACAATGAGCAGTTCTTC
CASSHGTGSGEYNEQFF
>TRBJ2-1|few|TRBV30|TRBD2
TGTGCCTGGAGTGTAACGGGAGGTCCATACAATGAGCAGTTCTTC
CAWSVTGGPYNEQFF
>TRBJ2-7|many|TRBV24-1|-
TGTGCCACCGAGGGGGACTCCTACGAGCAGTACTTC
CATEGDSYEQYF
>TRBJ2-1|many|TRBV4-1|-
TGCGCCAGCAGCCAAGCAGGAGGGGATGAGCAGTTCTTC
CASSQAGGDEQFF
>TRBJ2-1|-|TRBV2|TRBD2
TGTGCCAGCAAGGAAGCTAGCGGCTACAATGAGCAGTTCTTC
CASKEASGYNEQFF
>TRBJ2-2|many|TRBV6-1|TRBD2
TGTGCCAGCAGTGAAAACGGGTGGGGACTAGTCAGCACCGGGGAGCTGTTTTTT
CASSENGWGLVSTGELFF
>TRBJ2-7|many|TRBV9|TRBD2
TGTGCCAGCAGCGCCAGTGGCGGGAGGGCCGGAGAGCAGTACTTC
CASSASGGRAGEQYF
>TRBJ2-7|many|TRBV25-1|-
TGTGCCAGCAGTGGTAAGAACAGGGAAGTGCAGTACTTC
CASSGKNREVQYF
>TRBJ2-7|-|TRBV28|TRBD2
TGTGCCAGCAGCCGACTAGCGGGAGAGGTGGGGGAGCAGTACTTC
CASSRLAGEVGEQYF
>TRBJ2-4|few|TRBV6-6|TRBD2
TGTGCCAGCAGTTACTCGTGGAGGGGCACTAGCGGGGAGGGAACTGTAGCCAAAAACATTCAGTACTTC
CASSYSWRGTSGEGTVAKNIQYF
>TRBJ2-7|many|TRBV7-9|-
TGTGCCAGCAGCCACACAACAGCTCCAACTTACTCCTACGAGCAGTACTTC
CASSHTTAPTYSYEQYF
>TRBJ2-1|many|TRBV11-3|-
TGTGCCAGCAGCTTAACAGGTGGCTGGACCTACAATGAGCAGTTCTTC
CASSLTGGWTYNEQFF
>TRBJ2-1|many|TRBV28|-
TGTGCCAGCAAGTCAGATGAGCAGTTCTTC
CASKSDEQFF
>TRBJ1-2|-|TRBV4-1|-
TGCGCCACCTTGGAATACGACTATGGCTACACCTTC
CATLEYDYGYTF
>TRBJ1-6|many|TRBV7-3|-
TGTGCCAGCAGCTCGACAGGCCTGGGCGATTCACCCCTCCACTTT
CASSSTGLGDSPLHF
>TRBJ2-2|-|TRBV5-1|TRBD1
TGCGCCAGCACCTATCGGACAGGGGCCAACACCGGGGAGCTGTTTTTT
CASTYRTGANTGELFF
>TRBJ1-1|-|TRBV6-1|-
TGTGCCAGCAGTGATGGAAATGGGGCCGGGGAGTACACTGAAGCTTTCTTT
CASSDGNGAGEYTEAFF
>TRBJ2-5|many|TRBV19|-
TGTGCCAGCCAGGGACGTGGGGAGACCCAGTACTTC
CASQGRGETQYF
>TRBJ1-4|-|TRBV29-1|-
TGCAGCGTTGCCCCGGGATCTAATGAAAAACTGTTTTTT
CSVAPGSNEKLFF
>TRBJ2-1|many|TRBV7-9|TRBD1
TGTGCCAGCAGCGAAGGGACAGGCGAGAATGAGCAGTTCTTC
CASSEGTGENEQFF
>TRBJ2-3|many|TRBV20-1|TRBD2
TGCAGTGCCCGACTGAGTAGGGGACTAGTTTCCCCCCACAGATACGGGCAGTATTTT
CSARLSRGLVSPHRYGQYF
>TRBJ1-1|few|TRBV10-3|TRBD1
TGTGCCATCACCTTGACAGGGGGGACTGGAGCTTTCTTT
CAITLTGGTGAFF
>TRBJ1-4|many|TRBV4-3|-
TGCGCCAGCAGCTTCGGACCTGCAACTAATGAAAAACTGTTTTTT
CASSFGPATNEKLFF
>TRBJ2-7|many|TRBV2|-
TGTGCCAGCAGTGAAGTCAGGGGCACCTACGAGCAGTACTTC
CASSEVRGTYEQYF
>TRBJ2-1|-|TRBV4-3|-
TGCGCCAGCAGCCAAGGGGCCGGGGCCAATGAGCAGTTCTTC
CASSQGAGANEQFF
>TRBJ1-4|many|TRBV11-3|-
TGTGCCAGCAGCTTGAGGGGTTTCCGTGAAAAACTGTTTTTT
CASSLRGFREKLFF
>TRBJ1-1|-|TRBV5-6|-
TGTGCCAGCAGGTTCGGCGGCACGGTGAACACTGAAGCTTTCTTT
CASRFGGTVNTEAFF
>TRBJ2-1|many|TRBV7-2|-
TGTGCCAGCAGCTTGGGTCAAGGAGGTGAGCAGTTCTTC
CASSLGQGGEQFF
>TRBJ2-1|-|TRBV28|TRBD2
TGTGCCAGCATTACACCGGGACTACACTCCTACAATGAGCAGTTCTTC
CASITPGLHSYNEQFF
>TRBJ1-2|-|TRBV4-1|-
TGCGCCAGCAGCCAACCCCTCCGAGGGGGATACCATGGCTACACCTTC
CASSQPLRGGYHGYTF
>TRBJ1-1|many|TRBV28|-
TGTGCCAGCAGCCTCATGGGGCTGAGTGGGACTGAAGCTTTCTTT
CASSLMGLSGTEAFF